The 21 T cell receptor beta chains reported below all come from one sample, sequenced in a study of memory CD8 T cells in hepatitis C reinfection. This table comes from immunoSEQ multiplex PCR, and its TCRdb copy is limited to in-frame clones, with some not included. The sample carries fewer than 50,000 clones, around nine tenths recorded once. Described time point: peak reinfection, 3 to 8 weeks after reinfection detection. Sorted cells were sequenced directly ex vivo without any in vitro expansion. The sequencing sample was made of naive CD8+ T cells sorted from blood. The receptors derive from a man aged 18 to 29 with hepatitis C virus infection.

The V and J genes are TRBV19 and TRBJ1-5; the match to TRBD1 covers 12 bases. This CDR3 has 20 amino acids. Trimming removed 6 bases from V and 3 bases from J; junction bases left unmatched: 18. Germline V gene lookup returns CDR1 LNHDA and CDR2 SQIVND (reference sequence). CDR3 bases: TGTGCCAGTAGCATATCTCTTACACCGGGACAGGGGGCGAACAATCAGCCCCAGCATTTT. This translates into CASSISLTPGQGANNQPQHF. Full variable domain (rest looked up from reference TRBV19 and TRBJ1-5): DGGITQSPKYLFRKEGQNVTLSCEQNLNHDAMYWYRQDPGQGLRLIYYSQIVNDFQKGDIAEGYSVSREKKESFPLTVTSAQKNPTAFYLCASSISLTPGQGANNQPQHFGDGTRLSIL.

The rearrangement uses TRBV28 and TRBJ1-3; TRBD1 aligns across 7 bases. Germline V gene sequence: CDR1 MDHEN, CDR2 SYDVKM. The length of the CDR3 is 15 residues. Trimming took 5 bases from V and 2 from J; bases not matched to a gene: 6. CDR3 in amino acids: CASSQYRGAGNTIYF. The CDR3 DNA is TGTGCCAGCAGTCAATACAGGGGCGCTGGAAACACCATATATTTT.

This chain joins TRBV19 and TRBJ1-2, with D perhaps matching TRBD1 (6 bases). The CDR3 covers 12 residues. Germline loops: CDR1 LNHDA, CDR2 SQIVND (reference sequence). V lost 3 bases to trimming and J lost 5 bases, with 7 bases between them. This CDR3 is CASSIGQYGYTF. CDR3 in DNA: TGTGCCAGTAGTATTGGACAGTATGGCTACACCTTC.

The rearrangement uses TRBV5-5 and TRBJ1-2; TRBD1 matches 9 bases. Trimming removed 4 bases from V and 5 bases from J; junction bases left unmatched: 9. CDR1 is SGHKS and CDR2 is YYEKEE in the germline V gene (reference sequence). The CDR3 contains 15 residues. CDR3 coding DNA: TGTGCCAGCAGCACAGACAGGGGGGGCCCTTATGGCTACACCTTC. Its protein product is CASSTDRGGPYGYTF.

V usage is TRBV5-6 and J usage is TRBJ1-2; D gene unclear. CDR1 is SGHDT, CDR2 YYEEEE, per germline. V lost 0 bases and J lost 1, with 10 bases in between. This CDR3 has 15 residues. The CDR3: CASSLGQANNYGYTF. CDR3 coding DNA: TGTGCCAGCAGCTTGGGTCAGGCGAATAACTATGGCTACACCTTC.

This clone appeared a few times. The V gene is TRBV13, the J gene TRBJ2-2, with 8 positions matching TRBD1. CDR1 and CDR2 from the germline V gene are PRHDT and FYEKMQ (reference sequence). There are 14 residues in the CDR3. J lost 2 bases, V lost 6 bases, and 2 bases had no gene match. CDR3 DNA: TGTGCCAGCAGGGGACAGGTCAACACCGGGGAGCTGTTTTTT. Its translation is CASRGQVNTGELFF.

The rearrangement uses TRBV5-6 and TRBJ1-3; D not resolved. The V gene's germline CDR1 is SGHDT and CDR2 YYEEEE. The CDR3 is 13 amino acids. V lost 0 bases and J 6 bases, leaving 7 bases between the germline ends. The CDR3 is CASSLAGENTIYF. As DNA, the CDR3 is TGTGCCAGCAGCTTGGCCGGTGAAAACACCATATATTTT. The whole variable domain, remainder taken from reference TRBV5-6 and TRBJ1-3, is DAGVTQSPTHLIKTRGQQVTLRCSPKSGHDTVSWYQQALGQGPQFIFQYYEEEERQRGNFPDRFSGHQFPNYSSELNVNALLLGDSALYLCASSLAGENTIYFGEGSWLTVV.

V usage is TRBV10-1 and J usage is TRBJ2-4; D gene ambiguous. Germline values: CDR1 WNHNN, CDR2 SYGVQD (reference sequence). Trimming shortened V by 2 bases and J by 1 base, and 18 bases separated the two germline ends. The CDR3 consists of 18 residues. CDR3 DNA sequence: TGCGCCAGCAGTGAGCCGACGGAGAGTGTGCCGGCCAAAAACATTCAGTACTTC. Its protein is CASSEPTESVPAKNIQYF.

The rearrangement links TRBV2 to TRBJ2-3; D is perhaps TRBD1 (6 bases). The CDR3 totals 16 residues. With 6 bases removed from V and 1 base from J, the gap between germline ends came to 17 bases. The germline gives CDR1 SNHLY, CDR2 FYNNEI. The CDR3 is CASSASLWTGTDTQYF. CDR3 coding DNA: TGTGCCAGCAGCGCTAGCCTCTGGACAGGCACAGATACGCAGTATTTT.

V is TRBV7-8 and J is TRBJ2-1; D remains unclear. V was pared by 5 bases and J by 1 base, with 15 bases between. Germline values: CDR1 SGHVS, CDR2 FQNEAQ. CDR3 size: 16 residues. The CDR3 nucleotides read TGTGCCAGCAGCCAAAAGACAATCTTATCCTACAATGAGCAGTTCTTC. This encodes CASSQKTILSYNEQFF.

This chain links TRBV6-1 with TRBJ2-5; maybe TRBD2 (6 bases). The germline V gene has CDR1 MNHNS and CDR2 SASEGT. With 4 bases removed from V and 2 bases from J, the gap between germline ends came to 23 bases. This CDR3 is built from 18 residues. The DNA for the CDR3 is TGTGCCAGCAGTGCCCAGAACCCCTTGGGACTTACTCAAGAGACCCAGTACTTC. It is translated as CASSAQNPLGLTQETQYF.

This rearrangement joins TRBV14 to TRBJ2-3; D remains ambiguous. Trimming stripped 1 base from V and 1 base from J, with 9 bases between. Germline CDR1 and CDR2: SGHDN and FVKESK. CDR3 length: 15 amino acids. CDR3 residues: CASSQGRQGTDTQYF. The CDR3, as DNA: TGTGCCAGCAGCCAAGGGCGTCAGGGCACAGATACGCAGTATTTT.

The gene calls are TRBV2 and TRBJ2-7; possibly TRBD1 for D (5 bases). With 5 bases removed from V and 2 bases from J, the gap between germline ends came to 13 bases. Germline V gene data show CDR1 as SNHLY and CDR2 as FYNNEI. The CDR3 consists of 14 residues. Written as DNA, the CDR3 is TGTGCCAGCAGTAAGGGGCTGGGGACCTACGAGCAGTACTTC. Protein sequence: CASSKGLGTYEQYF.

This rearrangement joins TRBV19 to TRBJ2-1; D remains unclear. Trimming stripped 5 bases from V and 6 bases from J, with 8 bases between. Germline CDR1 reads LNHDA; CDR2 reads SQIVND (reference sequence). The CDR3 loop spans 12 amino acids. CDR3 region: CASSSFSNEQFF. DNA for the CDR3: TGTGCCAGTAGTTCCTTCAGCAATGAGCAGTTCTTC.

The chain is built from TRBV27 and TRBJ2-7, with D hard to call. The length of the CDR3 is 13 residues. Trimming shortened V by 6 bases and J by 3 bases, and 12 bases separated the two germline ends. CDR1 MNHEY and CDR2 SMNVEV come from the germline V gene (reference sequence). The CDR3 reads CASSIGQDYEQYF. The CDR3 DNA sequence: TGTGCCAGCAGCATTGGTCAGGACTACGAGCAGTACTTC.

This chain joins TRBV21-1 and TRBJ2-3; TRBD1 is taken as the D call from the table, unchecked against the DNA. TRBV21-1 is noted as a pseudogene. This CDR3 has 18 amino acids. The CDR3 DNA follows: TGTGCCAGCAGCAAAGAGCTATCCCCCGGGACAGGCTCAGATACGCAGTATTTT. As protein: CASSKELSPGTGSDTQYF.

The CDR3 DNA sequence: TGCAGCGTTCCGGGACTAGCGGACACAGATACGCAGTATTTT. Translating gives CSVPGLADTDTQYF. The rearrangement joins TRBV29-1 to TRBJ2-3; 11 bases are a match to TRBD2. Losses at the gene ends were 5 bases for V and 2 bases for J; bases not matched to a gene: 3. CDR1 SQVTM and CDR2 ANQGSEA come from the germline V gene. CDR3 length: 14 residues.

This chain links TRBV4-1 with TRBJ2-5; maybe TRBD2 (6 bases). The CDR3 runs to 16 residues. Trimming removed 0 bases from V and 0 bases from J, with 11 bases in between. The V gene's germline CDR1 is MGHRA and CDR2 YSYEKL. The CDR3 DNA reads TGCGCCAGCAGCCAAGATTTTGGCGGGAACCAAGAGACCCAGTACTTC. Its protein is CASSQDFGGNQETQYF.

The genes are TRBV27 and TRBJ2-1, with a tentative D call TRBD2 (6 bases). This CDR3 contains 16 residues. CDR1 is MNHEY, CDR2 SMNVEV, per germline (reference sequence). Trimming shortened V by 4 bases and J by 4 bases, and 17 bases separated the two germline ends. CDR3 bases: TGTGCCAGCAGTTCCCGACTAGTGGGGCCGTACAATGAGCAGTTCTTC. Its protein is CASSSRLVGPYNEQFF.

This chain links TRBV11-2 with TRBJ2-5; 9 bases line up with TRBD1. The germline gives CDR1 SGHAT, CDR2 FQNNGV. Germline trimming cut 5 bases from V and 4 bases from J; bases unmatched to any gene: 5. This CDR3 has 14 residues. CDR3 coding DNA: TGTGCCAGCAGCCTCAACAGGGGGCGAGAGACCCAGTACTTC. It encodes CASSLNRGRETQYF.

V usage is TRBV5-4 and J usage is TRBJ2-7; 9 nucleotides line up with TRBD1. After removal of 4 bases from V and 7 bases from J, the junction contained 9 bases not matched to a gene. Per the germline V gene, CDR1 is SGHNT and CDR2 is YYREEE (reference sequence). The CDR3 is 14 residues long. In DNA form, the CDR3 reads TGTGCCAGCAGCCCGGGACAGGGAAAGAGAGAGCAGTACGTC. Protein: CASSPGQGKREQYV.